A single T cell receptor beta chain is shown here with its context. Antigen: not known. The CDR3 spans 16 residues. This sample was taken from a study of T cells in localized non-small cell lung cancer. General study findings and limits: Across samples, adjacent lung featured a median approximately 60 of the top 100 tumor clones. Uninvolved neighboring lung showed the greatest T cell clonality, exceeding tumor.

The table came from immunoSEQ multiplex PCR; TCRdb's copy has only in-frame clones and leaves some out. Altogether tens of thousands of clones are present, 75% to 85% being singletons, with the ten largest covering approximately 9.7%. The chain carries TRBV12-1 and TRBJ1-5. TRBV12-1 is reported as a pseudogene. The sequenced sample was peripheral blood, obtained before any cancer treatment. The TCR comes from a female donor aged 60 or older with stage I lung adenocarcinoma. DNA of the CDR3: TGTGCCAGCAGCGCCCTTGTACGGGGGAGCAATCAGCCCCAGCATTTT. It specifies CASSALVRGSNQPQHF.